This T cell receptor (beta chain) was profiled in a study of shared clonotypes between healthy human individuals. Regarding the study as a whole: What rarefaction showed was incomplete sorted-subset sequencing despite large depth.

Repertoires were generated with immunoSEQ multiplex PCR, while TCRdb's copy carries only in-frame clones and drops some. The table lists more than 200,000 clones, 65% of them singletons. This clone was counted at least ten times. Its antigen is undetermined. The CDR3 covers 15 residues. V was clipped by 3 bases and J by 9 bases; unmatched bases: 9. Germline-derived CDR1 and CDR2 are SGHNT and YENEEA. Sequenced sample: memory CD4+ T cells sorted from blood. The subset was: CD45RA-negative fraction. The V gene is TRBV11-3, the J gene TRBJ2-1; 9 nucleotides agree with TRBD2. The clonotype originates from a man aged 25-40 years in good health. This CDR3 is CASSFASGMKGEQFF. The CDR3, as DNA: TGTGCCAGCAGCTTCGCTAGCGGGATGAAAGGTGAGCAGTTCTTC.